These T cell receptor beta chains were read from a single sample in a study of T cells after yellow fever vaccination. Using its own MiXCR run on the 5' RACE reads, TCRdb lists one record per CDR3 protein. This repertoire shows some 120,000 distinct CDR3 sequences, about 8.8% found once; its top ten account for roughly 40%. Sequences were derived from CD8+ T cells sorted from PBMCs, sampled on the day of the yellow fever booster vaccination. These receptor sequences come from a man aged 18 to 30 who received the YFV17D yellow fever vaccine. Each CDR3 is given with its conserved first and last residue.

cdr3_aa: CASSARTLSYNEQFF
v_call: TRBV5-1
cdr3_length: 15
j_call: TRBJ2-1

cdr3_aa: CASSQDAYFHEQYF
v_call: TRBV14
cdr3_length: 14
j_call: TRBJ2-7

cdr3_aa: CASSEWLTGEGGYTF
v_call: TRBV6-1
cdr3_length: 15
j_call: TRBJ1-2

cdr3_aa: CASGTTPRGLNTEAFF
v_call: TRBV12-5
cdr3_length: 16
j_call: TRBJ1-1

cdr3_aa: CASREGGNTEAFF
v_call: TRBV9
cdr3_length: 13
j_call: TRBJ1-1

cdr3_aa: CSVAWGNSPLHF
v_call: TRBV29-1
cdr3_length: 12
j_call: TRBJ1-6

cdr3_aa: CASTPGAGGYEQYF
v_call: TRBV12-3/TRBV12-4
cdr3_length: 14
j_call: TRBJ2-7

cdr3_aa: CASSFLGQTNTEAFF
v_call: TRBV27
cdr3_length: 15
j_call: TRBJ1-1

cdr3_aa: CASSQGTSEGETQYF
v_call: TRBV4-2
cdr3_length: 15
j_call: TRBJ2-5

cdr3_aa: CASSQDFSREDYGYTF
v_call: TRBV4-2
cdr3_length: 16
j_call: TRBJ1-2

cdr3_aa: CASSPRAANTGELFF
v_call: TRBV7-6
cdr3_length: 15
j_call: TRBJ2-2

cdr3_aa: CASSYSSGRPPLHF
v_call: TRBV6-5
cdr3_length: 14
j_call: TRBJ1-6

cdr3_aa: CASSETERNTEAFF
v_call: TRBV7-6
cdr3_length: 14
j_call: TRBJ1-1

cdr3_aa: CASRGRNEKLFF
v_call: TRBV7-9
cdr3_length: 12
j_call: TRBJ1-4

cdr3_aa: CASSLPTDSGGNTGELFF
v_call: TRBV7-9
cdr3_length: 18
j_call: TRBJ2-2

cdr3_aa: CASTLGQVYGYTF
v_call: TRBV12-3/TRBV12-4
cdr3_length: 13
j_call: TRBJ1-2

cdr3_aa: CASSQLAGAVGELFF
v_call: TRBV4-1
cdr3_length: 15
j_call: TRBJ2-2

cdr3_aa: CASSLGDSYGYTF
v_call: TRBV5-1
cdr3_length: 13
j_call: TRBJ1-2

cdr3_aa: CATAGLEYNEQFF
v_call: TRBV6-6
cdr3_length: 13
j_call: TRBJ2-1

cdr3_aa: CASSPPPGTEQYF
v_call: TRBV18
cdr3_length: 13
j_call: TRBJ2-7

cdr3_aa: CASSMTSRRSNQPQHF
v_call: TRBV19
cdr3_length: 16
j_call: TRBJ1-5

cdr3_aa: CSVEEAIYGYTF
v_call: TRBV29-1
cdr3_length: 12
j_call: TRBJ1-2

cdr3_aa: CASSSRTGPMNTEAFF
v_call: TRBV13
cdr3_length: 16
j_call: TRBJ1-1

cdr3_aa: CASSHRRDRNYEQYF
v_call: TRBV5-1
cdr3_length: 15
j_call: TRBJ2-7

cdr3_aa: CSVENYEFNEKLFF
v_call: TRBV29-1
cdr3_length: 14
j_call: TRBJ1-4

cdr3_aa: CASRPSVAGANVLTF
v_call: TRBV12-3/TRBV12-4
cdr3_length: 15
j_call: TRBJ2-6

cdr3_aa: CASAGTPDTQYF
v_call: TRBV25-1
cdr3_length: 12
j_call: TRBJ2-3

cdr3_aa: CASSWGLDNSPLHF
v_call: TRBV12-3/TRBV12-4
cdr3_length: 14
j_call: TRBJ1-6

cdr3_aa: CASSLASTGLSTSEQYF
v_call: TRBV5-8
cdr3_length: 17
j_call: TRBJ2-7

cdr3_aa: CASSYVASTDTQYF
v_call: TRBV6-2/TRBV6-3
cdr3_length: 14
j_call: TRBJ2-3

cdr3_aa: CSVSKYTGELFF
v_call: TRBV29-1
cdr3_length: 12
j_call: TRBJ2-2

cdr3_aa: CASSSELHYEQYF
v_call: TRBV4-1
cdr3_length: 13
j_call: TRBJ2-7

cdr3_aa: CASSTQSVGSTEAFF
v_call: TRBV25-1
cdr3_length: 15
j_call: TRBJ1-1

cdr3_aa: CASSPQQGLTQPQHF
v_call: TRBV19
cdr3_length: 15
j_call: TRBJ1-5

cdr3_aa: CASSHYRAMNTEAFF
v_call: TRBV4-3
cdr3_length: 15
j_call: TRBJ1-1

cdr3_aa: CSATVNQPQHF
v_call: TRBV20-1
cdr3_length: 11
j_call: TRBJ1-5

cdr3_aa: CASSQDTVDLGGYTF
v_call: TRBV4-1
cdr3_length: 15
j_call: TRBJ1-2

cdr3_aa: CASSARDRGRNEQYF
v_call: TRBV11-2
cdr3_length: 15
j_call: TRBJ2-7

cdr3_aa: CASSMAGLVAGTGELFF
v_call: TRBV7-2
cdr3_length: 17
j_call: TRBJ2-2

cdr3_aa: CASRDRPYNSPLHF
v_call: TRBV7-9
cdr3_length: 14
j_call: TRBJ1-6

cdr3_aa: CASSFRGQGHQNTGELFF
v_call: TRBV7-3
cdr3_length: 18
j_call: TRBJ2-2

cdr3_aa: CASSHYTGYNEQFF
v_call: TRBV6-5
cdr3_length: 14
j_call: TRBJ2-1

cdr3_aa: CASSAGTVLARQETQYF
v_call: TRBV19
cdr3_length: 17
j_call: TRBJ2-5

cdr3_aa: CATQTGSNTEAFF
v_call: TRBV28
cdr3_length: 13
j_call: TRBJ1-1

cdr3_aa: CASSQEHRESVRTEAFF
v_call: TRBV4-3
cdr3_length: 17
j_call: TRBJ1-1

cdr3_aa: CASSEYRGWDSPLHF
v_call: TRBV25-1
cdr3_length: 15
j_call: TRBJ1-6

cdr3_aa: CASSGETGGSDTQYF
v_call: TRBV4-1
cdr3_length: 15
j_call: TRBJ2-3

cdr3_aa: CASSLNPSWTGAGYNEQFF
v_call: TRBV7-3
cdr3_length: 19
j_call: TRBJ2-1

cdr3_aa: CASSPERQGHPSYEQYF
v_call: TRBV5-1
cdr3_length: 17
j_call: TRBJ2-7

cdr3_aa: CASSLGGGSSYNEQFF
v_call: TRBV5-1
cdr3_length: 16
j_call: TRBJ2-1

cdr3_aa: CASSLKPGDGYNEQFF
v_call: TRBV7-8
cdr3_length: 16
j_call: TRBJ2-1

cdr3_aa: CASWGDRTSTDTQYF
v_call: TRBV2
cdr3_length: 15
j_call: TRBJ2-3

cdr3_aa: CASSYPGLEQYF
v_call: TRBV6-2/TRBV6-3
cdr3_length: 12
j_call: TRBJ2-7

cdr3_aa: CASIDRGTENYGYTF
v_call: TRBV11-2
cdr3_length: 15
j_call: TRBJ1-2

cdr3_aa: CASSLALQPQHF
v_call: TRBV7-8
cdr3_length: 12
j_call: TRBJ1-5

cdr3_aa: CASSHRRSSYEQYF
v_call: TRBV27
cdr3_length: 14
j_call: TRBJ2-7

cdr3_aa: CSAREPATPFYEQYF
v_call: TRBV20-1
cdr3_length: 15
j_call: TRBJ2-7

cdr3_aa: CAFYRGLTETQYF
v_call: TRBV30
cdr3_length: 13
j_call: TRBJ2-5

cdr3_aa: CASSPGRTGELFF
v_call: TRBV7-9
cdr3_length: 13
j_call: TRBJ2-2